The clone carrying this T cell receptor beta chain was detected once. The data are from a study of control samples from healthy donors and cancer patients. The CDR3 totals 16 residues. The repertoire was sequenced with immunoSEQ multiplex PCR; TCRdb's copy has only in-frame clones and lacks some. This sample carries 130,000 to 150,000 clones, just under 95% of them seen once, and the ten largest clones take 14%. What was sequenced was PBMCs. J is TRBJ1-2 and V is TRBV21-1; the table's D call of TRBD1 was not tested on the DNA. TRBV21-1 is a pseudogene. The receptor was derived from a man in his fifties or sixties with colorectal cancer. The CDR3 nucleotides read TGTGCCAGCAGCAAAGTCGGACAGGGGTACGACTATGGCTACACCTTC. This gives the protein CASSKVGQGYDYGYTF.